This T cell receptor beta chain comes out of a study of T cells in Graves' hyperthyroidism and ophthalmopathy. Amplification targeted TCR beta CDR3 regions from RNA transcripts. TCR CDR3 underwent first-round RT-PCR with the HTBI primer set. TCRdb re-called the multiplex PCR reads with MiXCR, one entry per CDR3 protein. The repertoire has 400,000 to 550,000 distinct CDR3 sequences, over 13% of them found once; the top ten carry around a sixth. This clonotype was recorded many times. The CDR3 covers 15 residues. V shed 0 bases and J shed 0 bases, with 8 bases lying between them. Per the germline V gene, CDR1 is SGHDT and CDR2 is YYEEEE.

The receptor was derived from a woman between 18 and 29 years old with Graves' hyperthyroidism. V and J are TRBV5-6 and TRBJ2-3; D is perhaps TRBD2 (6 bases). The sequenced material came from blood. CDR3: CASSLDGTSTDTQYF. The CDR3, as DNA: TGTGCCAGCAGCTTGGATGGGACTAGCACAGATACGCAGTATTTT.